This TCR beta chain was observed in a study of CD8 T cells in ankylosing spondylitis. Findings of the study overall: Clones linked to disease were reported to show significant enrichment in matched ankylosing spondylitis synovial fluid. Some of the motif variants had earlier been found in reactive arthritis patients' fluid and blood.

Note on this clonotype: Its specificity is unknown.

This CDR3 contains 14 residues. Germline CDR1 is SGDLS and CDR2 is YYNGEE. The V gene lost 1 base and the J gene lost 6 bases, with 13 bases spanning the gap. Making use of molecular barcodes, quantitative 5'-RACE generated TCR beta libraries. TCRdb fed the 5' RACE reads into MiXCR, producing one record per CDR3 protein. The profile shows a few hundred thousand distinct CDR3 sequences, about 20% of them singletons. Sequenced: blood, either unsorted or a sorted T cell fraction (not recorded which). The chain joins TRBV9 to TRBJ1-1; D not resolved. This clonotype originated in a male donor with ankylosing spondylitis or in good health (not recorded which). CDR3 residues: CASSVCGGCPEAFF. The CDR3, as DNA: TGTGCCAGCAGCGTATGTGGAGGTTGCCCTGAAGCTTTCTTT.